This T cell receptor (beta chain) was captured in a study of shared clonotypes between healthy human individuals. About the study: The plates for each donor numbered three CD4 naive, three CD4 memory, two CD8 naive and one CD8 memory.

Clones were read by immunoSEQ multiplex PCR, and TCRdb kept only the in-frame ones, dropping some. The data contain some 1 million clones, about three quarters of them singletons. Per germline, CDR1 SGHAT and CDR2 FQNNGV. The J segment lost 5 bases and the V segment lost 6 bases, leaving 7 bases of the junction unmatched. The CDR3 runs 15 residues. The chain carries TRBV11-2 and TRBJ2-3, with 11 bases fitting TRBD2. Sequencing was performed on memory CD4+ T cells sorted from blood. Subset of the sample: CD45RA-negative fraction. This clonotype was obtained from a man in his late teens or twenties in good health. The CDR3 reads CASSSGGAMVDTQYF. In DNA form, the CDR3 reads TGTGCCAGCAGTAGCGGGGGGGCCATGGTAGATACGCAGTATTTT.